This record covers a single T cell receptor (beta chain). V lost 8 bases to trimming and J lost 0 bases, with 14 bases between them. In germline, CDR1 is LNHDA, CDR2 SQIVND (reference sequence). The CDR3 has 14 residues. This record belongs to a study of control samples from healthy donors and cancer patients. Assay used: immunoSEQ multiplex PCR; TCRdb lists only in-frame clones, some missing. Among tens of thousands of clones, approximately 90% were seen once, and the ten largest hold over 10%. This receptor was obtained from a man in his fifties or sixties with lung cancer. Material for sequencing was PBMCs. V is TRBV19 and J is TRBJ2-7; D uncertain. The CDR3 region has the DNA TGTGCCAGTCGGAAGACGGGTAGCTCCTACGAGCAGTACTTC. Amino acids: CASRKTGSSYEQYF.